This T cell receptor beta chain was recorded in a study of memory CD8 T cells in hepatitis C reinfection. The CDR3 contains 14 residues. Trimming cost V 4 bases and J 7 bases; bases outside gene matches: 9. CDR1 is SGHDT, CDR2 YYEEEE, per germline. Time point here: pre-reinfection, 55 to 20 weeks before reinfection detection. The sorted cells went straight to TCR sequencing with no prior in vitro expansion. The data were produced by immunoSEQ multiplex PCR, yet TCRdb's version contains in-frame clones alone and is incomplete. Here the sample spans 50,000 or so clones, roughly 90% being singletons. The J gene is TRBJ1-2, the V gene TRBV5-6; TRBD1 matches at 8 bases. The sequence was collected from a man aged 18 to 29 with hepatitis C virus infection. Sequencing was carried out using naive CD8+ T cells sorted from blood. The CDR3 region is CASSEATGGGGYTF. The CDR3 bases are TGTGCCAGCAGCGAAGCCACAGGGGGTGGTGGCTACACCTTC.